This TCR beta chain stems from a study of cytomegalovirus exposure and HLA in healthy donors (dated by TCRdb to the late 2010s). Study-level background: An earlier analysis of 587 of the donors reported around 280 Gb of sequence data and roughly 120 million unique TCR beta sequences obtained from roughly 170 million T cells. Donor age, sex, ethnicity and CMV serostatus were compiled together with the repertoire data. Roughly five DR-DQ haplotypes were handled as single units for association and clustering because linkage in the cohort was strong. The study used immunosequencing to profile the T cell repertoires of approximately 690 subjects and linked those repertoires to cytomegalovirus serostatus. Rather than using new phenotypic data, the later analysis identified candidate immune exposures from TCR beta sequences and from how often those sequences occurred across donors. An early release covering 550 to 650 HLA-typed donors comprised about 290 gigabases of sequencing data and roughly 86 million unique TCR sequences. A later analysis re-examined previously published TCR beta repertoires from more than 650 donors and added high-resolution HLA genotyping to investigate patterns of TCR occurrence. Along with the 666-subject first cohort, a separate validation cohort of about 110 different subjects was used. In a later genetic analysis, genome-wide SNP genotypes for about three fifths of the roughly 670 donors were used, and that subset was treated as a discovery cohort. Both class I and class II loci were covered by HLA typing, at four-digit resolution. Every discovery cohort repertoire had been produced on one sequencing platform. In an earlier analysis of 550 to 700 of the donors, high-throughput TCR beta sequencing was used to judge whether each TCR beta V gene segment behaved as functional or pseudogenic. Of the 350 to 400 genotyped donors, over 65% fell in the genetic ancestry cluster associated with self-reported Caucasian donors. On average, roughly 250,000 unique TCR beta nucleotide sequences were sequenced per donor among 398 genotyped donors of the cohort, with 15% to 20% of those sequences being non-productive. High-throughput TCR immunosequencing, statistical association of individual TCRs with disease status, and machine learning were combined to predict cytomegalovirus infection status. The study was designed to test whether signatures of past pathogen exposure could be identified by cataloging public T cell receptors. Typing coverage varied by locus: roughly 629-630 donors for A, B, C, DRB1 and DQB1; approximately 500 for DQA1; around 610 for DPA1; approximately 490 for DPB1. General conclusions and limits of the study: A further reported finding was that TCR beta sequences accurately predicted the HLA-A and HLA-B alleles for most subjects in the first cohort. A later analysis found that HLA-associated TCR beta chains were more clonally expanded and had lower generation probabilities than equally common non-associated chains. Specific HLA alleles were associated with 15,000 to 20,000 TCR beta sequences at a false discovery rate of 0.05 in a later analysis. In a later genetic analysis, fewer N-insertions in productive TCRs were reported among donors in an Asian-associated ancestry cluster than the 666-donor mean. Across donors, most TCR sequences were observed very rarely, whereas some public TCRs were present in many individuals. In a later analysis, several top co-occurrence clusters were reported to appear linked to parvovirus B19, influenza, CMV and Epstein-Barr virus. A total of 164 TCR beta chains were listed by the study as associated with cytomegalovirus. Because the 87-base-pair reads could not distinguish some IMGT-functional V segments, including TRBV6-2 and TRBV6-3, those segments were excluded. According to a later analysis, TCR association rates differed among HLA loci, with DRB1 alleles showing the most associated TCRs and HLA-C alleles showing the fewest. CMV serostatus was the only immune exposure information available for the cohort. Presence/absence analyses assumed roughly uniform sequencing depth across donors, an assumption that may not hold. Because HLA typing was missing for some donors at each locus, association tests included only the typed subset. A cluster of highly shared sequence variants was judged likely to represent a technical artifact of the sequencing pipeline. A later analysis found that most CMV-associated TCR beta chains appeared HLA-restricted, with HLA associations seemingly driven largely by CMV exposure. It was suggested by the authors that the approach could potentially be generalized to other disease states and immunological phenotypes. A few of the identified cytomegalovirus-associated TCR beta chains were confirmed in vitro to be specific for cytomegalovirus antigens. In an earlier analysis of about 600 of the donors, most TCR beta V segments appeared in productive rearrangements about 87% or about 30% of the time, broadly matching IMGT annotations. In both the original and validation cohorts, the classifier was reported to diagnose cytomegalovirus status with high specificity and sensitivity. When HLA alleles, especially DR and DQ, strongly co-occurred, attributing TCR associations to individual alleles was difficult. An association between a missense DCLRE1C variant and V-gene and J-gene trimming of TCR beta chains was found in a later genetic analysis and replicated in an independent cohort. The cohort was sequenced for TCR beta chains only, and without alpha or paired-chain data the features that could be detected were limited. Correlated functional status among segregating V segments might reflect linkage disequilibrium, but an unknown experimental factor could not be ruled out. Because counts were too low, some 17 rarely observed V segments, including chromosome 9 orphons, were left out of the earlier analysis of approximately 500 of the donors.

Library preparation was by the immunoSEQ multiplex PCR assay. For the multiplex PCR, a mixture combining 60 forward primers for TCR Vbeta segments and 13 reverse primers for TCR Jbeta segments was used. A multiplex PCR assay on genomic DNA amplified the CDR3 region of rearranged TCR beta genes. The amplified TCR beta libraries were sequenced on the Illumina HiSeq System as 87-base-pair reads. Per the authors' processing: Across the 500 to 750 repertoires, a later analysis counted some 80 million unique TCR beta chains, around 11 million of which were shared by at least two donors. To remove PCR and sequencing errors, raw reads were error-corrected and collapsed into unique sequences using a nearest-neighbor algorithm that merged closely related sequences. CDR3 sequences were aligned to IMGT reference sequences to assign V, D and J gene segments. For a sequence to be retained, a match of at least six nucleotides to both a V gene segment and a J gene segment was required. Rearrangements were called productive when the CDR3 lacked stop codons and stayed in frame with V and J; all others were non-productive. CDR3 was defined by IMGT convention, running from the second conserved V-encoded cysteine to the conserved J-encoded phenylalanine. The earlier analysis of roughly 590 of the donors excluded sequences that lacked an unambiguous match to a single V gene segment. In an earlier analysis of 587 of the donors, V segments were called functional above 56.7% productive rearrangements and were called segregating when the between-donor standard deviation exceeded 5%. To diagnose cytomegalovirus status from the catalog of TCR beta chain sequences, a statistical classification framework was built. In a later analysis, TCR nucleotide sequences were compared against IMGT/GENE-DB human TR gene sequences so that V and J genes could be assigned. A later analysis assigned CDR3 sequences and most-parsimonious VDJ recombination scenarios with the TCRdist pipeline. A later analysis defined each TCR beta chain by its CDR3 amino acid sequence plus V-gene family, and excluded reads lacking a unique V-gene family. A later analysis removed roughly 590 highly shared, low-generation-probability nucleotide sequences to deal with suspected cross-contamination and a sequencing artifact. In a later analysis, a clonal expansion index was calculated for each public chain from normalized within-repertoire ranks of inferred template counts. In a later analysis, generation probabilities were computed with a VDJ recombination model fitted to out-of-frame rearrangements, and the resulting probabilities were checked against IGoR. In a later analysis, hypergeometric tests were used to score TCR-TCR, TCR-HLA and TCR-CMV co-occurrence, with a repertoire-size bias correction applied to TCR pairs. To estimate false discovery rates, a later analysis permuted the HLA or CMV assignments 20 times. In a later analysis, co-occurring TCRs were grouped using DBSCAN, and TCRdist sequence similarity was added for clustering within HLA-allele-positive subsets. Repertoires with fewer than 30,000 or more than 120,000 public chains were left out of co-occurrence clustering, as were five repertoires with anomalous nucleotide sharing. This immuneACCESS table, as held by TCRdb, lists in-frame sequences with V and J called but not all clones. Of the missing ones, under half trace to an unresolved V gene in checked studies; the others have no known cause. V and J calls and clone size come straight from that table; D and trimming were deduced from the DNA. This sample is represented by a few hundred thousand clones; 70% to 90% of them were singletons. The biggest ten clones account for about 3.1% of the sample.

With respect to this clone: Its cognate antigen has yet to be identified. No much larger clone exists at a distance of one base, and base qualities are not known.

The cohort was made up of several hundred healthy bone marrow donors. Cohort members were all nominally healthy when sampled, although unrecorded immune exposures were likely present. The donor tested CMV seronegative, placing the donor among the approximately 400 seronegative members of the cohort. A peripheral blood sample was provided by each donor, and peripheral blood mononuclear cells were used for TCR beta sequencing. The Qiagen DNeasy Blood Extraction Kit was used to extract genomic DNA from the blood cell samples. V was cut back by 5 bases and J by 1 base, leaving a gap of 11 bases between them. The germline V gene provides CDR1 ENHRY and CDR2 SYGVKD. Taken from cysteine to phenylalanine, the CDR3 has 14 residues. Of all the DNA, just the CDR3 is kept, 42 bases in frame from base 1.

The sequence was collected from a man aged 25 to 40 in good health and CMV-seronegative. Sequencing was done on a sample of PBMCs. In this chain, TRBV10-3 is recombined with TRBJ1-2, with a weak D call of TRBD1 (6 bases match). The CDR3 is CAISTTGFNYGYTF. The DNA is TGTGCCATCAGTACCACAGGGTTTAACTATGGCTACACCTTC.